This is a list of T cell receptor beta chains from one sample in a study of T-cell memory formation after mild COVID-19. TCRdb analysed the 5' RACE reads with MiXCR anew, one entry per CDR3 protein. The sample carries 120,000 to 150,000 distinct CDR3 sequences, about 19% recorded once. Source material: PBMCs or a T cell subset sorted from them (not recorded which). Receptors were obtained from an adult woman who had mild COVID-19 (a few samples of this study predate the infection). Cell type and time point are not known. Both conserved end residues are part of each CDR3. The D gene is left open where the match is weak. A clone size is listed for some rows: how often the clone was seen (once, few, many), or a class if it is expanded.

D gene	V gene	J gene	clone size	CDR3 DNA	CDR3 protein
TRBD2	TRBV25-1	TRBJ2-7	-	TGTGCCAGCAGTGAAACTAGCGGAACCTACGAGCAGTACTTC	CASSETSGTYEQYF
-	TRBV29-1	TRBJ2-7	-	TGCAGCGCGTCAGGCTCCTACGAGCAGTACTTC	CSASGSYEQYF
-	TRBV12-3/TRBV12-4	TRBJ1-2	few	TGTGCCAGCAGTTTGGTAGGGGTTAACTATGGCTACACCTTC	CASSLVGVNYGYTF
-	TRBV12-3/TRBV12-4	TRBJ1-4	many	TGTGCCAGCAGTGTCGGGGAGCTAAATGAAAAACTGTTTTTT	CASSVGELNEKLFF
-	TRBV18	TRBJ2-5	few	TGTGCCAGCTCACCCGCAGCCTCTAGGGAGACCCAGTACTTC	CASSPAASRETQYF
-	TRBV7-2	TRBJ1-4	-	TGTGCCAGCAGCTCTTTCCCCGGGACCGGTAATGAAAAACTGTTTTTT	CASSSFPGTGNEKLFF
TRBD1	TRBV10-3	TRBJ1-1	-	TGTGCCATCACGCGGGACAGGGGGAACACTGAAGCTTTCTTT	CAITRDRGNTEAFF
-	TRBV18	TRBJ1-1	-	TGTGCCAGCTCACCAGAGAGGAGCACTGAAGCTTTCTTT	CASSPERSTEAFF
TRBD1	TRBV20-1	TRBJ2-5	few	TGCAGTGGATTTGTTCCCACAGGGGGCGAAGAGACCCAGTACTTC	CSGFVPTGGEETQYF
-	TRBV29-1	TRBJ2-7	-	TGCAGCGCTCGCCGAACAGGGTACCACGAGCAGTACTTC	CSARRTGYHEQYF
-	TRBV18	TRBJ2-7	few	TGTGCCAGCTCACCCTACCTACAGGACTCCTACGAGCAGTACTTC	CASSPYLQDSYEQYF
-	TRBV12-3/TRBV12-4	TRBJ2-3	-	TGTGCCAGCAGTCTACAGGGTTTTGATACGCAGTATTTT	CASSLQGFDTQYF
-	TRBV19	TRBJ1-5	-	TGTGCCAGCTGCCGAGGAGGGAATCAGCCCCAGCATTTT	CASCRGGNQPQHF
-	TRBV3-1	TRBJ2-7	-	TGTGCCAGCAGCCAAGCTGGACGGGCCGAGCAGTACTTC	CASSQAGRAEQYF
-	TRBV29-1	TRBJ2-2	-	TGCAGCGTTGACCAGGGCTTGAACACCGGGGAGCTGTTTTTT	CSVDQGLNTGELFF
-	TRBV4-1	TRBJ2-1	-	TGCGCCAGCAGCCAAACCGGGACTAATGAGCAGTTCTTC	CASSQTGTNEQFF
-	TRBV4-1	TRBJ1-5	-	TGCGCCAGCAGCCAAGTGTTGGGGTCAAAGGTTCAGCCCCAGCATTTT	CASSQVLGSKVQPQHF
-	TRBV10-3	TRBJ1-1	few	TGTGCCGTTGGGCCAAACACTGAAGCTTTCTTT	CAVGPNTEAFF
TRBD2	TRBV7-8	TRBJ2-1	-	TGTGCCAGCAGCTCCGGAGTAGCGGGGGGAATGAGGCAGTTCTTC	CASSSGVAGGMRQFF
TRBD1	TRBV5-1	TRBJ2-2	many	TGCGCCAGCAGCTTGGGCCAGGGGGCCAGCACCGGGGAGCTGTTTTTT	CASSLGQGASTGELFF
-	TRBV5-1	TRBJ2-7	-	TGCGCCAGCAGCCCTCATCGGGAATACGAGCAGTACTTC	CASSPHREYEQYF
-	TRBV6-5	TRBJ1-5	-	TGTGCCAGCAAGAGGGGCCCGGGAGGAAACCAGCCCCAGCATTTT	CASKRGPGGNQPQHF
-	TRBV12-3/TRBV12-4	TRBJ2-3	few	TGTGCCAGCAGACAGGACACCCTGGGCACAGATACGCAGTATTTT	CASRQDTLGTDTQYF
TRBD2	TRBV5-1	TRBJ2-1	-	TGCGCCAGCAGCGGGTGGACTAGCGGACACAATGAGCAGTTCTTC	CASSGWTSGHNEQFF
-	TRBV12-3/TRBV12-4	TRBJ2-4	few	TGTGCCAGCAGTTTACGGGCAGCCAAAAACATTCAGTACTTC	CASSLRAAKNIQYF
-	TRBV12-3/TRBV12-4	TRBJ2-7	few	TGTGCCAGCACCTTAACTGGACGCGCCTCCTACGAGCAGTACTTC	CASTLTGRASYEQYF
-	TRBV7-8	TRBJ1-1	-	TGTGCCAGCAGCTTACCGGGGGCGCAGGCTTTCTTT	CASSLPGAQAFF
-	TRBV10-3	TRBJ1-3	-	TGTGCCATCAGACCAGCTGGAAACACCATATATTTT	CAIRPAGNTIYF
TRBD1	TRBV12-3/TRBV12-4	TRBJ1-2	few	TGTGCCAGCAGACCAGGGGGATATGGCTACACCTTC	CASRPGGYGYTF
TRBD1	TRBV6-6	TRBJ1-1	medium-sized	TGTGCCAGCAGTAAGCCGGGACAGGGTAACACTGAAGCTTTCTTT	CASSKPGQGNTEAFF
TRBD1	TRBV6-6	TRBJ1-6	-	TGTGCCAGCAGTTCCGGGACAGTACTTTATAATTCACCCCTCCACTTT	CASSSGTVLYNSPLHF
-	TRBV4-2	TRBJ2-3	few	TGTGCCAGCAGCCAGCGGGCGAGCGGGACAACCCGTATCGCAGATACGCAGTATTTT	CASSQRASGTTRIADTQYF
-	TRBV5-1	TRBJ1-5	-	TGCGCCAGCAGCTTGGCCAGAGGGGAGATTGGCAATCAGCCCCAGCATTTT	CASSLARGEIGNQPQHF
TRBD1	TRBV5-1	TRBJ1-1	few	TGCGCCAGCAGCTATCAGGGGGGGAACACTGAAGCTTTCTTT	CASSYQGGNTEAFF
-	TRBV2	TRBJ1-1	few	TGTGCCAGCAGTGCTAACCTGAGGGAGACTGAAGCTTTCTTT	CASSANLRETEAFF
-	TRBV10-3	TRBJ2-3	few	TGTGCCATCAGTGAGAGGGGACGGGGGACAGATACGCAGTATTTT	CAISERGRGTDTQYF
TRBD2	TRBV6-5	TRBJ2-7	many	TGTGCCAGCAGTTTTGGCTGGGGGGGGTCCTACGAGCAGTACTTC	CASSFGWGGSYEQYF
TRBD1	TRBV9	TRBJ2-3	-	TGTGCCAGCAGCGTAGGGACAGGGACAGATACGCAGTATTTT	CASSVGTGTDTQYF
-	TRBV29-1	TRBJ2-7	many	TGCAGCGTCGAACTAGCTCGGGCTGCCGAGCAGTACTTC	CSVELARAAEQYF